This TCR beta chain was documented in a study of T cell repertoires in cytomegalovirus infection. Study-wide context: Through public TCR beta signatures, both CMV infection and matching HLA type were indicated.

V gave up 2 bases and J gave up 11 bases, with 22 bases separating them. This CDR3 is 15 amino acids long. Germline lookup yields CDR1 SGHDT and CDR2 YYEEEE. A single record per CDR3 protein comes from TCRdb applying MiXCR to the reads. Of around 750,000 distinct CDR3 sequences listed, about 30% were seen once; the top ten hold 9.5% to 15%. With respect to this clonotype: Antigen unknown.

Study findings and constraints: HLA-C-restricted CMV-specific TCR beta clonotypes prevailed in the ex vivo response.

The sample was cultured CD8+ T cells from PBMCs, taken from culture after CMV antigen stimulation. The chain is built from TRBV5-6 and TRBJ1-1; no reliable D call. This clonotype was sampled from a human donor in good health (CMV status not recorded). Some clones in this sample may be carry-over from other donors' samples. The CDR3 DNA is TGTGCCAGCAGCTTCTCCCAAGAAGAGACAAAGGAGGCTTTCTTT. Translated, it gives CASSFSQEETKEAFF.